The 17 T cell receptor beta chains below come from one sample, sequenced in a study of response to subunit inactivated influenza vaccine. A single record per CDR3 protein comes from TCRdb applying MiXCR to the RT-PCR reads. The sample holds 530,000 or so distinct CDR3 sequences, about 14% seen once. The sample in question was PBMCs from blood, obtained 12 days after vaccination. The receptor set was obtained from a middle-aged man who received an inactivated influenza vaccine.

This chain connects TRBV3-1 to TRBJ2-5; a possible D gene is TRBD1 (5 bases). The CDR3 covers 16 residues. Looked up from germline, CDR1 is LGHDT and CDR2 is YNNKEL (reference sequence). Trimming removed 0 bases at V and 1 base at J, with 12 bases between. Here the CDR3 DNA reads TGTGCCAGCAGCCAAGATCCGTCTGGGGCCCAAGAGACCCAGTACTTC. Amino acids: CASSQDPSGAQETQYF.

The rearrangement links TRBV4-3 to TRBJ1-6; D may be TRBD1 (5 bases). CDR3 length: 16 amino acids. Germline CDR1 reads LGHNA; CDR2 reads YSLEER. Trimming pared 0 bases from V and 4 bases from J, leaving 10 bases between. The CDR3 loop reads CASSQESRAYNSPLHF. CDR3 sequence (DNA): TGCGCCAGCAGCCAAGAGAGCAGGGCTTATAATTCACCCCTCCACTTT.

The J gene is TRBJ2-1, the V gene TRBV29-1, with TRBD2 identical over 7 bases. Germline loops: CDR1 SQVTM, CDR2 ANQGSEA. The CDR3 is 13 residues long. J gave up 4 bases and V 3 bases, and 3 bases lay outside the gene matches. As DNA, the CDR3 is TGCAGCGTTGATCCTAGCGGATACAATGAGCAGTTCTTC. Amino acid sequence: CSVDPSGYNEQFF.

The V call is TRBV12-3 or TRBV12-4, the J call TRBJ1-2, with 7 bases that match TRBD1. The V gene end was trimmed by 5 bases and the J gene end by 6 bases; junction bases not matched to a gene: 9. The CDR3 runs 14 residues. The CDR3 nucleotides read TGTGCCAGCAGTCTGGGGGACAGACGCCATGGCTACACCTTC. Translating it yields CASSLGDRRHGYTF.

This clonotype was observed at least ten times. The chain uses TRBV20-1 and TRBJ2-3; maybe TRBD1 (6 bases). Germline V gene lookup returns CDR1 DFQATT and CDR2 SNEGSKA (reference sequence). V lost 2 bases to trimming and J lost 4 bases, with 16 bases between them. This CDR3 spans 15 amino acids. The CDR3 region has the DNA TGCAGTGCTAGACGACCCATTGGGGGCCCAGATACGCAGTATTTT. Translating gives CSARRPIGGPDTQYF.

The chain joins TRBV30 to TRBJ1-1; perhaps TRBD1 as D (6 bases). The CDR3 has 13 amino acids. With 5 bases removed from V and 0 bases from J, the gap between germline ends came to 10 bases. Germline assignment: CDR1 GTSNPN and CDR2 SVGIG (reference sequence). The CDR3, as DNA: TGTGCCTGGGGCAGGGGATTGAACACTGAAGCTTTCTTT. Amino acids: CAWGRGLNTEAFF.

There are a few counts of this clonotype. The rearrangement links TRBV20-1 to TRBJ1-2, with TRBD1 identical over 9 bases. Trimming at V came to 5 bases and at J to 7 bases, leaving 8 bases not matched to a gene. This CDR3 region has 13 residues. From germline, CDR1 is DFQATT and CDR2 SNEGSKA (reference sequence). The DNA of the CDR3 is TGCAGTGCTCGGACAGGGGAAATCTCTGGCTACACCTTC. This sequence encodes CSARTGEISGYTF.

This clonotype occurred a few times. The chain joins TRBV6-1 to TRBJ2-3; perhaps D is TRBD1 or TRBD2 (5 bases each). V dropped 4 bases and J dropped 8 bases, with 16 bases sitting between them. The CDR3 covers 14 residues. Germline CDR1 is MNHNS and CDR2 is SASEGT. This CDR3 reads CASSVGPHLSTQYF. CDR3 sequence (DNA): TGTGCCAGCAGTGTGGGACCTCACTTGAGTACGCAGTATTTT.

J is TRBJ2-7 and V is TRBV6-1; D is tentatively TRBD1 or TRBD2 (5 bases each). This CDR3 is built from 14 residues. Trimming took off 10 bases at V and 2 bases at J, with 18 bases between the two ends. Germline CDR1 and CDR2: MNHNS and SASEGT. The CDR3 region has the DNA TGTGCCACCAGAAGGGACGGGCAAACCTACGAGCAGTACTTC. Its protein product is CATRRDGQTYEQYF.

This sequence joins TRBV15 and TRBJ2-3; either TRBD1 or TRBD2 may fit D (7 bases each). The V gene's germline CDR1 is LNHNV and CDR2 YYDKDF (reference sequence). CDR3 length equals 15 residues. With 0 bases removed from V and 9 bases from J, the gap between germline ends came to 16 bases. The CDR3 DNA reads as TGTGCCACCAGCAGAGATCTGCAGGGGGGGGGGACGCAGTATTTT. Protein: CATSRDLQGGGTQYF.

This clonotype was counted at least ten times. The chain links TRBV28 to TRBJ1-6, with D unresolved. V was pared by 7 bases and J by 0 bases, with 4 bases between. This CDR3 region has 13 residues. The germline gives CDR1 MDHEN, CDR2 SYDVKM. CDR3 in amino acids: CASTHSYNSPLHF. The CDR3 nucleotides are TGTGCCAGCACCCACTCCTATAATTCACCCCTCCACTTT.

This chain joins TRBV25-1 and TRBJ1-2; unclear D gene. V lost 1 base to trimming and J lost 4 bases, with 7 bases between them. Germline V gene sequence: CDR1 MGHDK, CDR2 SYGVNS. The CDR3 totals 13 residues. CDR3 nucleotide sequence: TGTGCCAGCAGTGAATCGGGCAGCTATGGCTACACCTTC. Translating gives CASSESGSYGYTF.

This rearrangement joins TRBV7-9 to TRBJ2-7; possible D gene TRBD1, 6 bases. This CDR3 is built from 15 residues. Germline values: CDR1 SEHNR, CDR2 FQNEAQ (reference sequence). Deletions cut 5 bases from V and 0 bases from J, with 14 bases between. CDR3 coding DNA: TGTGCCAGCAGCCGTGGGTGGGGGCGCTCCTACGAGCAGTACTTC. Protein product: CASSRGWGRSYEQYF.

This clonotype has a count of ten or more. CDR3 in amino acids: CATSDPGSSGYTF. CDR3 nucleotide sequence: TGTGCCACCAGTGACCCCGGGTCGAGCGGCTACACCTTC. The chain employs TRBV24-1 and TRBJ1-2; D is unclear. The ends were cut back, 4 bases at V and 8 bases at J, with 13 bases in the middle. The CDR3 sequence is 13 residues long. The germline V gene has CDR1 KGHDR and CDR2 SFDVKD.

This clonotype has only a few counts. The V and J genes are TRBV6-2 or TRBV6-3 and TRBJ2-2; 13 bases match TRBD2. Trimming cost V 5 bases and J 6 bases; bases outside gene matches: 6. This CDR3 has 16 residues. Germline V lookup: CDR1 MNHEY, CDR2 SVGEGT. CDR3 in DNA: TGTGCCAGCAGTCGCCTGGGACTAGCGGGACCCGGGGAGCTGTTTTTT. Protein product: CASSRLGLAGPGELFF.

The chain combines TRBV4-3 with TRBJ1-2, with 9 bases identical to TRBD1. The germline CDR1 and CDR2 sequences are LGHNA and YSLEER. V shed 4 bases, J shed 4 bases, and the junction held 10 bases outside the gene matches. The CDR3 contains 16 residues. The CDR3 DNA reads TGCGCCAGCAGCCGAACAGGGGGCGGAGGCTCCTATGGCTACACCTTC. Encoded protein: CASSRTGGGGSYGYTF.

This clonotype was counted between two and nine times. The V call is TRBV18, the J call TRBJ2-2; D possibly corresponds to TRBD2 (5 bases). Trimming left V 2 bases short and J 4 bases short, with 8 bases between. The CDR3 is 14 amino acids. Germline CDR1 is KGHSH and CDR2 is LQKENI. The CDR3 DNA sequence: TGTGCCAGCTCACCAGGACTGATCACCGGGGAGCTGTTTTTT. Its translation is CASSPGLITGELFF.